This T cell receptor beta chain was sequenced for a study of beta chain features in type 1 diabetes. The CDR3 length is 15 residues. The germline V gene encodes CDR1 LNHDA and CDR2 SQIVND (reference sequence). Unmatched junction bases numbered 5, after V lost 1 base and J lost 8 bases. The authors reverse transcribed all of the isolated RNA, so sequencing captured expressed TCRB transcripts. Sequencing was performed with immunoSEQ multiplex PCR; in TCRdb, only in-frame clones are kept and a portion is missing. This table holds some 230,000 clones, around 9.6% found once. The sample was naive CD4+ T cells from blood. The chain is built from TRBV19 and TRBJ2-6; 7 nucleotides match TRBD1. The sequence came from a woman under 30 in good health. This chain's CDR3 is CASSIAQGLSNVLTF. CDR3 nucleotide sequence: TGTGCCAGTAGTATAGCACAGGGGCTCTCCAACGTCCTGACTTTC.